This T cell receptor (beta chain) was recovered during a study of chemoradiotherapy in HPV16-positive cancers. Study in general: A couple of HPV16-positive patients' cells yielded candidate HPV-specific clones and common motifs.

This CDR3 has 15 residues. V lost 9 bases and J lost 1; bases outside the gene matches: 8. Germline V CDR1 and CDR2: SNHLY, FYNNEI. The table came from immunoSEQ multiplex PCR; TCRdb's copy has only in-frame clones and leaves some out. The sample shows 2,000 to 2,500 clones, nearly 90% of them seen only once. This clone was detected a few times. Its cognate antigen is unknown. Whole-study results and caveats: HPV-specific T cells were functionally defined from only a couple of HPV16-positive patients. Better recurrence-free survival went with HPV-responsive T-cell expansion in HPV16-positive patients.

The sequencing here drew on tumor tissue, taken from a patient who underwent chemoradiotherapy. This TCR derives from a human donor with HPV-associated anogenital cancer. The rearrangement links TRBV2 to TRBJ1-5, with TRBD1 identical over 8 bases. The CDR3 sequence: CASRTDRGSNQPQHF. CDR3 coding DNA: TGTGCCAGTCGGACAGACAGGGGAAGCAATCAGCCCCAGCATTTT. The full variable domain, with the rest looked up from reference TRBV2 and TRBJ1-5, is EPEVTQTPSHQVTQMGQEVILRCVPISNHLYFYWYRQILGQKVEFLVSFYNNEISEKSEIFDDQFSVERPDGSNFTLKIRSTKLEDSAMYFCASRTDRGSNQPQHFGDGTRLSIL.